A selection of T cell receptor beta chains follows, all from one sample in a study of T-cell memory formation after mild COVID-19. TCRdb used MiXCR to reprocess the 5' RACE reads, holding one entry per CDR3 protein. Among fewer than 400,000 distinct CDR3 sequences, approximately 13% were seen once, and the ten largest hold 20% to 25%. The specimen was PBMCs or a T cell subset sorted from them (not recorded which). The receptor set was obtained from a man aged 18-30 years who had mild COVID-19 (a few samples of this study predate the infection). Cell type and time point are not known. Each CDR3 is given with its conserved first and last residue. The order of the fields is CDR3 DNA, CDR3 protein, V gene, clone size, J gene, D gene. D genes are given only for firm matches. Rows may omit the clone size; those that give it use once, few, many or a size class.

CDR3nt: TGTGCCAGCAGCCCATTCGGGGATGATACGCAGTATTTT
CDR3aa: CASSPFGDDTQYF
v_gene: TRBV6-4
abundance: NA
j_gene: TRBJ2-3
d_gene: NA

CDR3nt: TGTGCCAGCGCGGGAGTCGGGGGTATCACCATATATTTT
CDR3aa: CASAGVGGITIYF
v_gene: TRBV12-3/TRBV12-4
abundance: few
j_gene: TRBJ1-3
d_gene: NA

CDR3nt: TGTGCCAGCAGGACAGGACTAGGACGGCAGTTCTTC
CDR3aa: CASRTGLGRQFF
v_gene: TRBV12-3/TRBV12-4
abundance: few
j_gene: TRBJ2-1
d_gene: NA

CDR3nt: TGCGCCAGCATGTTGGGGGCGAGTGAGCAGTTCTTC
CDR3aa: CASMLGASEQFF
v_gene: TRBV5-1
abundance: few
j_gene: TRBJ2-1
d_gene: NA

CDR3nt: TGTGCCATCAGTGAGTACTCAGGGAGCTCCTACGAGCAGTACTTC
CDR3aa: CAISEYSGSSYEQYF
v_gene: TRBV10-3
abundance: many
j_gene: TRBJ2-7
d_gene: NA

CDR3nt: TGTGCCAGCAGCCAAGATGTAGACCTAGAGACCCAGTACTTC
CDR3aa: CASSQDVDLETQYF
v_gene: TRBV4-2
abundance: few
j_gene: TRBJ2-5
d_gene: NA

CDR3nt: TGTGCCAGCAGCGACAACTACGAGCAGTACTTC
CDR3aa: CASSDNYEQYF
v_gene: TRBV6-2/TRBV6-3
abundance: few
j_gene: TRBJ2-7
d_gene: NA

CDR3nt: TGTGCCAGCAGGTCCGGGACTAGCGGGGCCAATGAGCAGTTCTTC
CDR3aa: CASRSGTSGANEQFF
v_gene: TRBV12-3/TRBV12-4
abundance: many
j_gene: TRBJ2-1
d_gene: TRBD2

CDR3nt: TGCAGTGCTAGAGACCCCGCGGGGCCGGATACGCAGTATTTT
CDR3aa: CSARDPAGPDTQYF
v_gene: TRBV20-1
abundance: NA
j_gene: TRBJ2-3
d_gene: NA

CDR3nt: TGTGCCAGCAGTTACCGGCGACAGGATCAGCATTTT
CDR3aa: CASSYRRQDQHF
v_gene: TRBV6-2/TRBV6-3
abundance: few
j_gene: TRBJ1-5
d_gene: NA